One sample yielded the 9 T cell receptor beta chains listed below, sequenced in a study of cytotoxic CD8 clonotypes in ibrutinib-treated CLL. This table comes from immunoSEQ multiplex PCR, and its TCRdb copy is limited to in-frame clones, with some not included. The sample carries some 130,000 clones, 80% to 90% recorded once. Source: PBMCs, taken after 24 months of ibrutinib treatment. All receptors come from a human donor with chronic lymphocytic leukemia.

J is TRBJ1-4 and V is TRBV19; TRBD1 matches at 10 bases. The CDR3 is 13 residues long. The J segment lost 8 bases and the V segment lost 7 bases, leaving 4 bases of the junction unmatched. Germline V gene lookup returns CDR1 LNHDA and CDR2 SQIVND (reference sequence). The CDR3 nucleotides are TGTGCCAGTATGGACAGGGGGAACGAAAAACTGTTTTTT. Amino acid sequence: CASMDRGNEKLFF.

The chain links TRBV28 to TRBJ1-2; a possible D gene is TRBD1 (6 bases). Germline V gene data show CDR1 as MDHEN and CDR2 as SYDVKM. Trimming shortened V by 5 bases and J by 2 bases, and 18 bases separated the two germline ends. The CDR3 contains 16 residues. The CDR3 region is CASSPLGEGQNYGYTF. The CDR3 DNA is TGTGCCAGCAGTCCACTGGGGGAAGGACAGAACTATGGCTACACCTTC.

The chain recombines TRBV6-5 with TRBJ1-6; no definite D call. V lost 4 bases to trimming and J lost 14 bases, with 9 bases between them. The length of the CDR3 is 11 residues. Germline values: CDR1 MNHEY, CDR2 SVGAGI. The CDR3 nucleotides read TGTGCCAGCAGTTCCATGAGGACCCTCCACTTT. Residues: CASSSMRTLHF.

The rearrangement joins TRBV27 to TRBJ2-5, with D possibly being TRBD1 (6 bases). The CDR3 is 13 amino acids. Germline-derived CDR1 and CDR2 are MNHEY and SMNVEV (reference sequence). With 3 bases removed from V and 5 bases from J, the gap between germline ends came to 10 bases. This chain's CDR3 is CASSLAGAETQYF. The CDR3 DNA reads as TGTGCCAGCAGTTTGGCAGGGGCCGAGACCCAGTACTTC.

V and J are TRBV29-1 and TRBJ2-7, with TRBD1 matching over 7 bases. The CDR3 consists of 14 residues. Looked up from germline, CDR1 is SQVTM and CDR2 is ANQGSEA. Trimming cost V 7 bases and J 3 bases; bases outside gene matches: 12. The CDR3 is CSGKQGPLIYEQYF. CDR3 coding DNA: TGCAGCGGTAAACAGGGGCCTCTAATCTACGAGCAGTACTTC.

This sequence joins TRBV5-1 and TRBJ2-7, with TRBD2 matching 15 bases. Germline CDR1 is SGHRS and CDR2 is YFSETQ. CDR3 size: 19 residues. V was pared by 4 bases and J by 3 bases, with 14 bases of the junction left unmatched. The CDR3 protein is CASSAPNVPGLAGGYEQYF. CDR3 DNA: TGCGCCAGCAGCGCCCCGAACGTCCCGGGACTAGCGGGGGGCTACGAGCAGTACTTC.

This chain connects TRBV9 to TRBJ2-3; D possibly corresponds to TRBD1 (7 bases). V was pared by 2 bases and J by 1 base, with 11 bases between. CDR3 size: 15 residues. Germline V lookup: CDR1 SGDLS, CDR2 YYNGEE. CDR3 sequence: CASSVQGEGTDTQYF. The CDR3 DNA follows: TGTGCCAGCAGCGTCCAGGGGGAGGGCACAGATACGCAGTATTTT.

The chain uses TRBV7-9 and TRBJ2-1; 7 bases are shared with TRBD1. Trimming at V came to 1 base and at J to 12 bases, leaving 6 bases not matched to a gene. The germline CDR1 and CDR2 sequences are SEHNR and FQNEAQ (reference sequence). The CDR3 totals 13 residues. CDR3 residues: CASSLVTGVRQFF. The CDR3 nucleotides are TGTGCCAGCAGCTTAGTTACAGGGGTGAGGCAGTTCTTC.

The gene calls are TRBV7-9 and TRBJ1-1, with D uncertain. Germline V gives CDR1 SEHNR, CDR2 FQNEAQ (reference sequence). The V end lost 3 bases, the J end lost 1 base, and 9 bases lay between the germline ends. CDR3 length: 14 residues. The CDR3 region is CASSFGEPNTEAFF. For the CDR3, the DNA is TGTGCCAGCAGCTTTGGAGAACCGAACACTGAAGCTTTCTTT.